This T cell receptor (beta chain) derives from a study of CD8+ T cells in alopecia areata. Study in general: Administration of oral tofacitinib to treated patients was at 5 to 10 mg twice daily. Findings and caveats of the study: Many expanded lesional clones persisted in scalp and blood during tofacitinib treatment.

cDNA prepared by RNA extraction and subsequent reverse transcription served as the template for sequencing. Libraries were prepared by immunoSEQ multiplex PCR; TCRdb keeps only in-frame clonotypes and omits some of them. This sample has 130,000 or so clones, with more than 85% found just once. Germline V CDR1 and CDR2: SGHTA, FQGTGA. The CDR3 totals 15 residues. The V end was cut by 6 bases, the J end by 2 bases, with 13 bases between. The treatment denotes: oral pan-JAK inhibitor, 5-10 mg twice daily. Patients with alopecia areata provided lesional scalp punch biopsies as well as peripheral blood. As for this clone: Its antigen is unknown.

Source: CD8+ T cells sorted from blood, taken at week 4, from a patient treated with tofacitinib. The receptor's source is a human donor with alopecia areata. The chain combines TRBV7-3 with TRBJ2-2; TRBD1 is a possible D gene (5 bases). This chain's CDR3 is CASSPAGLNTGELFF. The CDR3 region has the DNA TGTGCCAGCAGTCCAGCAGGGTTAAACACCGGGGAGCTGTTTTTT.